This record covers a single T cell receptor beta chain. Its specificity is unknown. These data belong to a study of PD-1 blockade in classical Hodgkin lymphoma. Overall study context: Patients were given intravenous nivolumab, 3 mg/kg, every 2 weeks.

The repertoire was sequenced with immunoSEQ multiplex PCR; TCRdb's copy has only in-frame clones and lacks some. Found here are about 90,000 clones, over 90% of them singletons; the top ten hold approximately 2.6%. Germline V lookup: CDR1 SGHDN, CDR2 FVKESK. The V and J ends lost 4 bases and 3 bases, in that order; junction bases with no gene match: 8. This CDR3 spans 16 amino acids. In every patient, relapse followed autologous stem cell transplantation, while exposure to brentuximab vedotin differed. The best responses consisted of complete response, partial response or progressive disease. Study results and limitations: Diversity in CD4+ TCRs, unlike that measured in CD8+ TCRs, had risen significantly by C4D1. At baseline, newly diagnosed patients reportedly showed less TCR diversity than healthy donors.

The rearrangement uses TRBV14 and TRBJ2-5, with 10 bases aligning to TRBD2. This receptor was taken from a human donor with classical Hodgkin lymphoma. The sample consisted of peripheral blood mononuclear cells (PBMCs), taken before the second cycle of nivolumab. CDR3: CASSPLRTSGEETQYF. The CDR3 nucleotides read TGTGCCAGCAGCCCCCTAAGGACTAGCGGCGAAGAGACCCAGTACTTC.